This record concerns one T cell receptor (beta chain) sequence. These data are taken from a study of CD8+ T cells in alopecia areata. Germline loops: CDR1 MNHEY, CDR2 SMNVEV (reference sequence). V gave up 7 bases and J gave up 3 bases, with 9 bases separating them. The CDR3 contains 12 residues. Following extraction, RNA underwent reverse transcription to cDNA, which served as the sequencing template. Sequencing was performed with immunoSEQ multiplex PCR; in TCRdb, only in-frame clones are kept and a portion is missing. Counted here are some 130,000 clones, 49% occurring once; the ten biggest clones make up 18%.

This receptor was taken from a human donor with alopecia areata. This specimen was CD8+ T cells sorted from blood, taken at week 0. This rearrangement joins TRBV27 to TRBJ1-1; no firm D call. CDR3 bases: TGTGCCAGCACCGACGGCTACACTGAAGCTTTCTTT. Protein sequence: CASTDGYTEAFF.